Listed below are T cell receptor beta chains from one sample, sequenced in a study of T cell responses to AZD1222 COVID-19 vaccine. Repertoires were generated with immunoSEQ multiplex PCR, while TCRdb's copy carries only in-frame clones and drops some. The sample holds about 160,000 clones; approximately 92% are singletons and the top ten take less than 3.5%. The sequences come from peripheral blood, collected 28 days after the second AZD1222 dose. Every receptor here comes from an adult who received the AZD1222 COVID-19 vaccine. Both conserved end residues are part of each CDR3. The order of the fields is V gene, J gene, D gene, clone size, CDR3 length, CDR3 DNA, CDR3 protein. A D gene is named only where the DNA matches it firmly. Clone size is shown for a subset of rows, as once, few, many or a class of expanded clone.

V: TRBV6-5; J: TRBJ2-7; D: NA; size: NA; length: 15; DNA: TGTGCCAGCAGTTACTCGTATCAGGGGACCTACGAGCAGTACTTC; CDR3: CASSYSYQGTYEQYF
V: TRBV27; J: TRBJ2-2; D: TRBD2; size: once; length: 16; DNA: TGTGCCAGCAGAAGAATAGCGGGAGGGACCACCGGGGAGCTGTTTTTT; CDR3: CASRRIAGGTTGELFF
V: TRBV19; J: TRBJ2-7; D: NA; size: NA; length: 15; DNA: TGTGCCAGTAGTCTCCGACCCGACCAAATCTCCGAGCAGTACTTC; CDR3: CASSLRPDQISEQYF
V: TRBV18; J: TRBJ1-1; D: NA; size: NA; length: 12; DNA: TGTGCCAGCTCACCGTCAGGGAATGGAGCTTTCTTT; CDR3: CASSPSGNGAFF
V: TRBV2; J: TRBJ1-5; D: TRBD1; size: NA; length: 15; DNA: TGTGCCAGCAGTCCGGACAGGGCAGGAGGACAGCCCCAGCATTTT; CDR3: CASSPDRAGGQPQHF
V: TRBV18; J: TRBJ1-1; D: NA; size: few; length: 13; DNA: TGTGCCAGCTCACCAGATCTGAACACTGAAGCTTTCTTT; CDR3: CASSPDLNTEAFF
V: TRBV5-1; J: TRBJ1-4; D: NA; size: NA; length: 14; DNA: TGCGCCAGCAGCCCGGACAGTAGCTATGAAAAACTGTTTTTT; CDR3: CASSPDSSYEKLFF
V: TRBV2; J: TRBJ1-5; D: TRBD1; size: NA; length: 16; DNA: TGTGCCAGCAGACCGGGACAGCCTAGGAGCAATCAGCCCCAGCATTTT; CDR3: CASRPGQPRSNQPQHF
V: TRBV11-2; J: TRBJ2-5; D: TRBD2; size: NA; length: 15; DNA: TGTGCCAGCAGCTCTGGACTAGCGGGAGTTGAGACCCAGTACTTC; CDR3: CASSSGLAGVETQYF
V: TRBV19; J: TRBJ1-1; D: NA; size: NA; length: 13; DNA: TGTGCCAGTAGTATGGCCAGGGCCACTGAAGCTTTCTTT; CDR3: CASSMARATEAFF
V: TRBV6-5; J: TRBJ2-7; D: NA; size: NA; length: 15; DNA: TGTGCCAGCAGTTATTCCCCCCCAGGGACCTACGAGCAGTACTTC; CDR3: CASSYSPPGTYEQYF
V: TRBV6-5; J: TRBJ2-1; D: NA; size: NA; length: 15; DNA: TGTGCCAGCAGCCTTCCGGGAGTAGGTGTGAATGAGCAGTTCTTC; CDR3: CASSLPGVGVNEQFF
V: TRBV5-1; J: TRBJ1-1; D: NA; size: NA; length: 14; DNA: TGCGCCAGCAGTGGTAGAATACCTAACACTGAAGCTTTCTTT; CDR3: CASSGRIPNTEAFF
V: TRBV15; J: TRBJ1-5; D: NA; size: NA; length: 18; DNA: TGTGCCACCAGCAGAGATAGGGCAGGAGTAAGTAGCAATCAGCCCCAGCATTTT; CDR3: CATSRDRAGVSSNQPQHF
V: TRBV19; J: TRBJ1-4; D: NA; size: once; length: 13; DNA: TGTGCCTCACGACCGGGGCAGGGTGAAAAACTGTTTTTT; CDR3: CASRPGQGEKLFF
V: TRBV5-4; J: TRBJ2-6; D: NA; size: NA; length: 15; DNA: TGTGCCAGCAGCTTAGTGGAGTTAGGGGCCAACGTCCTGACTTTC; CDR3: CASSLVELGANVLTF
V: TRBV2; J: TRBJ2-2; D: TRBD2; size: once; length: 18; DNA: TGTGCCAGCAGTGAGCTGGGTTTAACTAGCGGGAACACCGGGGAGCTGTTTTTT; CDR3: CASSELGLTSGNTGELFF
V: TRBV7-2; J: TRBJ2-2; D: TRBD2; size: NA; length: 15; DNA: TGTGCCAGCAGCTTAGTAGCGGGAGCGGCCGGGGAGCTGTTTTTT; CDR3: CASSLVAGAAGELFF
V: TRBV18; J: TRBJ1-2; D: NA; size: NA; length: 16; DNA: TGTGCCAGCTCACCACCTAGTACGGGGACTAACTATGGCTACACCTTC; CDR3: CASSPPSTGTNYGYTF
V: TRBV12-5; J: TRBJ2-4; D: NA; size: NA; length: 16; DNA: TGTGCTAGTGGTTTGGACCGCAGGGAGGCCAAAAACATTCAGTACTTC; CDR3: CASGLDRREAKNIQYF
V: TRBV6-5; J: TRBJ1-1; D: NA; size: NA; length: 13; DNA: TGTGCCTCTCGGACCATGGGTAACACTGAAGCTTTCTTT; CDR3: CASRTMGNTEAFF
V: TRBV10-3; J: TRBJ2-7; D: TRBD1; size: NA; length: 13; DNA: TGTGCCATCAGTGGAGGGGGCGAGTACGAGCAGTACTTC; CDR3: CAISGGGEYEQYF
V: TRBV5-4; J: TRBJ2-1; D: TRBD1; size: NA; length: 15; DNA: TGTGCCAGCAGCTTGAGGGGACAGGGGGCCAATGAGCAGTTCTTC; CDR3: CASSLRGQGANEQFF
V: TRBV15; J: TRBJ2-1; D: TRBD2; size: NA; length: 16; DNA: TGTGCCACCAGCAGAGTGTTAGGACTAGGAGGCACTGAGCAGTTCTTC; CDR3: CATSRVLGLGGTEQFF
V: TRBV7-6; J: TRBJ2-7; D: NA; size: NA; length: 13; DNA: TGTGCCAGCAGTCTCTCCGGGACCTACGAGCAGTACTTC; CDR3: CASSLSGTYEQYF
V: TRBV5-1; J: TRBJ1-4; D: NA; size: once; length: 16; DNA: TGCGCCAGCAGCTTGGCGGGCGGGAGTTATAATGAAAAACTGTTTTTT; CDR3: CASSLAGGSYNEKLFF
V: TRBV25-1; J: TRBJ1-1; D: NA; size: NA; length: 13; DNA: TGTGCCAGCAGTTCGTTGTGGGGTACTGAAGCTTTCTTT; CDR3: CASSSLWGTEAFF
V: TRBV2; J: TRBJ1-2; D: NA; size: once; length: 11; DNA: TGTGCCAGCCTATACCCCTATGGCTACACCTTC; CDR3: CASLYPYGYTF
V: TRBV5-6; J: TRBJ2-5; D: TRBD2; size: NA; length: 14; DNA: TGTGCCAGCAGCCCTGGGGGGGACCGGGAGACCCAGTACTTC; CDR3: CASSPGGDRETQYF
V: TRBV5-4; J: TRBJ2-7; D: NA; size: NA; length: 14; DNA: TGTGCCAGCAGCTTGGACAGACCAACCTACGAGCAGTACTTC; CDR3: CASSLDRPTYEQYF
V: TRBV5-1; J: TRBJ1-4; D: NA; size: NA; length: 16; DNA: TGCGCCAGCAGCTTGGCTCGTTTGTCGGGAAATGAAAAACTGTTTTTT; CDR3: CASSLARLSGNEKLFF
V: TRBV7-2; J: TRBJ2-5; D: TRBD1; size: NA; length: 16; DNA: TGTGCCAGCAGCCCGCAGACGGGACAGCTACAAGAGACCCAGTACTTC; CDR3: CASSPQTGQLQETQYF
V: TRBV6-5; J: TRBJ2-7; D: NA; size: NA; length: 15; DNA: TGTGCCAGCAGTCCCCGCGCGGCCTCTGCCTTCGAGCAGTACTTC; CDR3: CASSPRAASAFEQYF
V: TRBV18; J: TRBJ2-2; D: NA; size: NA; length: 17; DNA: TGTGCCAGCTCACCCCGGGTGGGCGGAGCGAACACCGGGGAGCTGTTTTTT; CDR3: CASSPRVGGANTGELFF
V: TRBV20-1; J: TRBJ1-1; D: NA; size: NA; length: 11; DNA: TGCAGTGGGGAGGGAAACACTGAAGCTTTCTTT; CDR3: CSGEGNTEAFF
V: TRBV27; J: TRBJ2-7; D: NA; size: NA; length: 14; DNA: TGTGCCAGCAGTTTTGTGACTACGGGCGGAGAGCAGTACTTC; CDR3: CASSFVTTGGEQYF
V: TRBV2; J: TRBJ1-5; D: NA; size: many; length: 14; DNA: TGTGCCAGCAGTGAATACTGGGGCAATCAGCCCCAGCATTTT; CDR3: CASSEYWGNQPQHF
V: TRBV7-2; J: TRBJ2-1; D: TRBD2; size: NA; length: 15; DNA: TGTGCCAGCAGACGGGCCAGCGGGAGGTCGAATGAGCAGTTCTTC; CDR3: CASRRASGRSNEQFF
V: TRBV6-5; J: TRBJ1-2; D: TRBD1; size: NA; length: 14; DNA: TGTGCCAGCAGTTATACCTGGACAGGGGGAAGCTACACCTTC; CDR3: CASSYTWTGGSYTF
V: TRBV18; J: TRBJ1-1; D: NA; size: once; length: 15; DNA: TGTGCCAGCTCACCCCAACTGGGGCGTGACACTGAAGCTTTCTTT; CDR3: CASSPQLGRDTEAFF
V: TRBV6-5; J: TRBJ2-1; D: TRBD2; size: NA; length: 12; DNA: TGTGCCAGCCTAGCGGGCGTCAATGAGCAGTTCTTC; CDR3: CASLAGVNEQFF
V: TRBV10-3; J: TRBJ2-5; D: TRBD2; size: NA; length: 17; DNA: TGTGCCATCAGTGAGTCCCCCGGGACTAGCTACCAAGAGACCCAGTACTTC; CDR3: CAISESPGTSYQETQYF
V: TRBV19; J: TRBJ2-7; D: TRBD2; size: NA; length: 16; DNA: TGTGCCAGTAGTATAGCACTAGCGGGGAACTTCTACGAGCAGTACTTC; CDR3: CASSIALAGNFYEQYF
V: TRBV2; J: TRBJ2-3; D: NA; size: NA; length: 15; DNA: TGTGCCAGCAGTCTCTCCGGGAGATGGACAGATACGCAGTATTTT; CDR3: CASSLSGRWTDTQYF
V: TRBV7-9; J: TRBJ2-7; D: TRBD2; size: NA; length: 17; DNA: TGTGCCAGCAGCTTAGCGGCGGGGCTAGCGGGAGGGCGCGAGCAGTACTTC; CDR3: CASSLAAGLAGGREQYF
V: TRBV5-4; J: TRBJ2-5; D: TRBD1; size: NA; length: 16; DNA: TGTGCCAGCAGCTTGGTTTCCGGACAGGGCGGAGAGACCCAGTACTTC; CDR3: CASSLVSGQGGETQYF
V: TRBV12-3/TRBV12-4; J: TRBJ2-5; D: NA; size: once; length: 12; DNA: TGTGCCAGCGAAGGGCCAGAAGAGACCCAGTACTTC; CDR3: CASEGPEETQYF
V: TRBV7-8; J: TRBJ2-7; D: TRBD2; size: few; length: 14; DNA: TGTGCCAGCAGAACTAGCGGGAGCACCTACGAGCAGTACTTC; CDR3: CASRTSGSTYEQYF
V: TRBV12-3/TRBV12-4; J: TRBJ1-1; D: NA; size: NA; length: 11; DNA: TGTGCCAGCAAGTCATTCTCTGAAGCTTTCTTT; CDR3: CASKSFSEAFF
V: TRBV2; J: TRBJ2-7; D: TRBD2; size: NA; length: 14; DNA: TGTGCCAGCAGTCTAGCGGGAGGGCCATACGAGCAGTACTTC; CDR3: CASSLAGGPYEQYF
V: TRBV25-1; J: TRBJ1-2; D: NA; size: NA; length: 14; DNA: TGTGCCAGCAGTGTATCAGGACAATTCATCGGCTACACCTTC; CDR3: CASSVSGQFIGYTF
V: TRBV9; J: TRBJ2-3; D: NA; size: NA; length: 15; DNA: TGTGCCAGCAGCGTAGCTACGGGGGCCACAGATACGCAGTATTTT; CDR3: CASSVATGATDTQYF
V: TRBV6-5; J: TRBJ2-1; D: TRBD1; size: NA; length: 15; DNA: TGTGCCAGCAGCCGGACAGGGGACGGCTACAATGAGCAGTTCTTC; CDR3: CASSRTGDGYNEQFF
V: TRBV6-5; J: TRBJ1-5; D: TRBD1; size: few; length: 12; DNA: TGTGCCAGCAGTCGGGACAGGGCGCCCCAGCATTTT; CDR3: CASSRDRAPQHF
V: TRBV3-1/TRBV3-2; J: TRBJ2-7; D: NA; size: NA; length: 14; DNA: TGTGCCAGCAGCTTAGGATTAATCTTCGGCGAGCAGTACTTC; CDR3: CASSLGLIFGEQYF
V: TRBV5-1; J: TRBJ2-7; D: NA; size: NA; length: 12; DNA: TGCGCCAGCCGGGACGAGAATTACGAGCAGTACTTC; CDR3: CASRDENYEQYF
V: TRBV2; J: TRBJ1-1; D: NA; size: NA; length: 12; DNA: TGTGCCAGCAGATCTACAGGTACTGAAGCTTTCTTT; CDR3: CASRSTGTEAFF